The clone carrying this TCR beta chain occurred many times. Its antigen is currently unknown. For TCR, cDNA came from 5'RACE template switching, which added a universal primer site and UMIs. TCRdb passed the 5' RACE reads through MiXCR, listing each CDR3 protein once. The profile shows about 29,000 distinct CDR3 sequences, under 6% of them singletons. The sample belongs to a study of T cells after yellow fever vaccination. General study results and limits: Subsequent to the booster, the majority of primary-vaccination clones reappeared (96% CD4, roughly 90% CD8). Weaker, the secondary response peaked sooner, at day 5 versus 15. The CD4 and CD8 compartments had a small share of their clonotypes in common.

Germline CDR1 MNHEY, CDR2 SMNVEV (reference sequence). Trimming took off 2 bases at V and 3 bases at J, with 17 bases between the two ends. The CDR3 runs 17 residues. The material sequenced was CD8+ T cells sorted from PBMCs, taken 10 days after the yellow fever booster vaccination. The chain couples TRBV27 to TRBJ2-1; D gene ambiguous. The receptor was isolated from a man aged 30-40 years who received the YFV17D yellow fever vaccine. The DNA for the CDR3 is TGTGCCAGCAGTTTAACTCCCGCGGAGAGAATCTACAATGAGCAGTTCTTC. Protein: CASSLTPAERIYNEQFF.